This T cell receptor beta chain emerged from a study of blood T cell repertoires in COVID-19. At the level of the study: Both acute and convalescent COVID-19 samples were obtained from the United States, Italy and Spain. T cells, B-cell-depleted T cells, or PBMCs supplied cDNA or gDNA.

Original processing notes: Amplification with reference gene primers provided the estimates of nucleated cell counts. TCRdb's copy holds only in-frame clones and misses some; the assay was immunoSEQ multiplex PCR. The DNA gave D and trimming, while V, J and clone size come from that table. The sample lists 75,000 to 100,000 clones, 87% seen once, with roughly 14% in the top ten. Germline lookup yields CDR1 MGHDK and CDR2 SYGVNS. The CDR3 length is 16 residues. V gave up 3 bases and J gave up 1 base; unmatched junction bases: 5. The sample taken for sequencing was peripheral blood. The rearrangement joins TRBV25-1 to TRBJ2-1; 8 bases line up with TRBD2. This receptor was taken from a human donor in a cohort sampled during active COVID-19. The CDR3 loop is CASSETGTRSYNEQFF. The CDR3 nucleotides are TGTGCCAGCAGTGAGACCGGGACTAGGTCCTACAATGAGCAGTTCTTC. Full variable domain (missing parts from reference TRBV25-1 and TRBJ2-1): EADIYQTPRYLVIGTGKKITLECSQTMGHDKMYWYQQDPGMELHLIHYSYGVNSTEKGDLSSESTVSRIRTEHFPLTLESARPSHTSQYLCASSETGTRSYNEQFFGPGTRLTVL.